This note documents a single TCR beta chain sequence. This specimen comes from a study of blood T cell repertoires in COVID-19. Study in general: Sample material is recorded as cDNA or gDNA derived from T cells, B-cell-depleted T cells, or PBMCs.

The germline gives CDR1 SEHNR, CDR2 FQNEAQ (reference sequence). The germline V and J ends were trimmed by 2 bases and 0 bases, with 8 bases remaining between them. The CDR3 contains 15 residues. Authors' analysis steps: Reference gene primer amplification gave estimated nucleated cell counts. Some clones are missing from TCRdb's copy, which holds only in-frame ones; the method was immunoSEQ multiplex PCR. V, J and clone size were drawn from that table, and D and trimming were deduced from the DNA. The repertoire includes 250,000 to 400,000 clones, approximately 90% of them detected once, and 1.6% sits in the top ten.

The source is a woman aged 25 to 39 with COVID-19, enrolled during active disease. The sample comprised peripheral blood. This chain uses TRBV7-9 with TRBJ1-5; D not resolved. The CDR3 region is CASSLTEPSNQPQHF. CDR3 nucleotide sequence: TGTGCCAGCAGCTTAACAGAACCTAGCAATCAGCCCCAGCATTTT.